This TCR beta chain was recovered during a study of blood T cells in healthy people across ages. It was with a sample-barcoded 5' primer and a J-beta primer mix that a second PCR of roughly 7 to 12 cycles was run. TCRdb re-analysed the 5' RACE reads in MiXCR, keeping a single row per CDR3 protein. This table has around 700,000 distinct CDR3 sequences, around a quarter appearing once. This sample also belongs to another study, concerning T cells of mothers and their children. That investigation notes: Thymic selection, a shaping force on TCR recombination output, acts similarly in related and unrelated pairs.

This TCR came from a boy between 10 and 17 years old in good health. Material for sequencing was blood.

The CDR3: CASSLRGQEPQHF. The CDR3 DNA reads TGTGCCAGCAGCCTCCGAGGACAGGAGCCCCAGCATTTT. The chain carries TRBV9 and TRBJ1-5; TRBD1 aligns across 7 bases. CDR1 and CDR2 (germline): SGDLS, YYNGEE. V lost 4 bases to trimming and J lost 8 bases; unmatched junction nucleotides: 6. This CDR3 spans 13 amino acids. Looking up the rest from reference TRBV9 and TRBJ1-5 gives the full variable domain: DSGVTQTPKHLITATGQRVTLRCSPRSGDLSVYWYQQSLDQGLQFLIQYYNGEERAKGNILERFSAQQFPDLHSELNLSSLELGDSALYFCASSLRGQEPQHFGDGTRLSIL.